This paragraph reports one T cell receptor beta chain. Its specific antigen is unknown. Base qualities are not at hand, and no much larger clone is one base apart. The CDR3 runs 17 residues from the cysteine to the phenylalanine. The kept DNA is CDR3 alone, 51 bases in frame from the first base. CDR1 and CDR2 (MDHEN, SYDVKM) derive from the germline V gene. Ends trimmed: V by 6 bases, J by 5 bases; bases unmatched to a gene: 15. These data originate in a study of cytomegalovirus exposure and HLA in healthy donors (TCRdb year 2017). About the full investigation: According to an earlier analysis of a few hundred of the donors, 150 million to 200 million T cells yielded 100 million or so unique TCR beta sequences and roughly 280 Gb of sequence data. About 300 gigabases of sequencing data and around 87 million unique TCR sequences were included in an early release covering 550 to 800 HLA-typed donors. Of the roughly 400 genotyped donors, around 81% fell in the genetic ancestry cluster associated with self-reported Caucasian donors. The aim of the study was to test whether cataloging public T cell receptors could identify signatures of past pathogen exposure. The study profiled the T cell repertoires of approximately 700 subjects by immunosequencing and related them to cytomegalovirus serostatus. A separate validation cohort of roughly 120 different subjects was used in addition to the roughly 720-subject first cohort. The study combined high-throughput TCR immunosequencing, statistical association of individual TCRs with disease status, and machine learning to predict cytomegalovirus infection status. In a later analysis, previously published TCR beta repertoires from 666 donors were re-analyzed and high-resolution HLA genotyping was added so that TCR occurrence patterns could be studied. In the later analysis, no new phenotypic data were used to find candidate immune exposures; instead, reliance was placed on TCR beta sequences and their occurrence across donors. An earlier analysis of 500 to 650 of the donors applied high-throughput TCR beta sequencing to assess whether each TCR beta V gene segment acted as functional or pseudogenic. Donor age, sex, ethnicity and CMV serostatus were compiled together with the repertoire data. A later genetic analysis took genome-wide SNP genotypes for about three fifths of the roughly 670 donors and used that subset as a discovery cohort. All discovery cohort repertoires had been generated using a single sequencing platform. Both class I and class II loci were covered by HLA typing, at four-digit resolution. The number of typed donors differed by locus: about 620-630 for A, B, C, DRB1 and DQB1; about 520 for DQA1; 606 for DPA1; and about 450 for DPB1. Because of strong linkage in the cohort, roughly five DR-DQ haplotypes were treated as single units for association and clustering. Across around 400 genotyped donors of the cohort, an average of approximately 220,000 unique TCR beta nucleotide sequences per donor were sequenced, and about a sixth of those sequences were non-productive. Overall study outcomes, separate from this receptor: A few of the identified cytomegalovirus-associated TCR beta chains were confirmed in vitro to be specific for cytomegalovirus antigens. Because HLA typing was unavailable for some donors at each locus, only the typed subset was used in association tests. Correlated functional status among segregating V segments might be attributable to linkage disequilibrium, but an unknown experimental factor could not be ruled out. A cluster of highly shared sequence variants was judged likely to represent a technical artifact of the sequencing pipeline. In an earlier analysis of a few hundred of the donors, most TCR beta V segments were observed in productive rearrangements about 87% or about 30% of the time, broadly matching IMGT annotations. Most CMV-associated TCR beta chains appeared to be HLA-restricted in a later analysis, and the HLA associations seemed to be driven largely by CMV exposure. In a later genetic analysis, fewer N-insertions in productive TCRs were reported among donors in an Asian-associated ancestry cluster than the 666-donor mean. The earlier analysis of about 600 of the donors excluded some 16 rarely observed V segments, including chromosome 9 orphons, because counts were too low. Immune exposure information for the cohort was limited to CMV serostatus. A later analysis associated about 16,000 TCR beta sequences with specific HLA alleles at a false discovery rate of 0.05. In a later analysis, the rate of TCR association differed among HLA loci, with DRB1 alleles having the most associated TCRs and HLA-C alleles having the fewest. Some IMGT-functional V segments, including TRBV6-2 and TRBV6-3, could not be distinguished by the 87-base-pair reads and were therefore excluded. Compared with equally common non-associated chains, HLA-associated TCR beta chains in a later analysis were more clonally expanded and had lower generation probabilities. The classifier was reported to diagnose cytomegalovirus status with high specificity and sensitivity in both the original cohort and the validation cohort. A further reported finding was that TCR beta sequences accurately predicted the HLA-A and HLA-B alleles for most subjects in the first cohort. In a later genetic analysis, a missense DCLRE1C variant was associated with V-gene and J-gene trimming of TCR beta chains, and the association was replicated in an independent cohort. Across donors, most TCR sequences were observed very rarely, whereas some public TCRs were present in many individuals. The study gave a list of 150 to 200 TCR beta chains associated with cytomegalovirus. Presence/absence analyses assumed roughly uniform sequencing depth across donors, an assumption that may not hold. Assigning TCR associations to individual alleles was difficult when HLA alleles, especially DR and DQ, strongly co-occurred. The authors suggested that the approach could potentially be generalized to other disease states and immunological phenotypes. According to a later analysis, parvovirus B19, influenza, CMV and Epstein-Barr virus appeared linked to several top co-occurrence clusters. The cohort was sequenced for TCR beta chains only, and without alpha or paired-chain data the features that could be detected were limited.

Library creation used the immunoSEQ multiplex PCR assay. For the multiplex PCR, a mixture combining 60 forward primers for TCR Vbeta segments and 13 reverse primers for TCR Jbeta segments was used. The CDR3 region of rearranged TCR beta genes was amplified from genomic DNA with a multiplex PCR assay. The amplified TCR beta libraries were sequenced on the Illumina HiSeq System as 87-base-pair reads. Per the authors' processing: In a later analysis, tens of millions of unique TCR beta chains were counted across the roughly 700 repertoires, and roughly 11 million of these chains were shared by at least two donors. A nearest-neighbor algorithm error-corrected the raw reads and collapsed the reads into unique sequences, merging closely related sequences to remove PCR and sequencing errors. CDR3 sequences were aligned to IMGT reference sequences to assign V, D and J gene segments. For a sequence to be retained, a match of at least six nucleotides to both a V gene segment and a J gene segment was required. A rearrangement counted as productive if the CDR3 had no stop codons and remained in frame with V and J, and every other rearrangement counted as non-productive. CDR3 was defined by IMGT convention, running from the second conserved V-encoded cysteine to the conserved J-encoded phenylalanine. The earlier analysis of about 500 of the donors excluded sequences that lacked an unambiguous match to a single V gene segment. In an earlier analysis of 587 of the donors, V segments were called functional above 56.7% productive rearrangements and were called segregating when the between-donor standard deviation exceeded 5%. To diagnose cytomegalovirus status from the catalog of TCR beta chain sequences, a statistical classification framework was built. In a later analysis, V and J genes were assigned by comparing TCR nucleotide sequences against IMGT/GENE-DB human TR gene sequences. The TCRdist pipeline was used in a later analysis to assign CDR3 sequences and most-parsimonious VDJ recombination scenarios. In a later analysis, every TCR beta chain was defined by the combination of its CDR3 amino acid sequence and its V-gene family, and reads without a unique V-gene family were dropped. In a later analysis, 500 to 700 highly shared, low-generation-probability nucleotide sequences were removed to address suspected cross-contamination and a sequencing artifact. For each public chain, a later analysis derived a clonal expansion index from normalized ranks of inferred template counts within each repertoire. In a later analysis, generation probabilities were computed with a VDJ recombination model fitted to out-of-frame rearrangements, and the resulting probabilities were checked against IGoR. In a later analysis, TCR-TCR, TCR-HLA and TCR-CMV co-occurrence was scored with hypergeometric tests, and a repertoire-size bias correction was applied to TCR pairs. A later analysis estimated false discovery rates by permuting HLA or CMV assignments 20 times. In a later analysis, co-occurring TCRs were grouped using DBSCAN, and TCRdist sequence similarity was added for clustering within HLA-allele-positive subsets. Repertoires with fewer than 30,000 or more than 120,000 public chains were left out of co-occurrence clustering, as were about 5 repertoires with anomalous nucleotide sharing. Imported from immuneACCESS, the table was reduced by TCRdb to in-frame sequences with V and J called. These copies leave out some clones; in studies compared against another copy, an unresolved V gene accounts for under half, and the cause of the remainder is not known. V and J calls plus clone size are reproduced from that table; the DNA served to infer D and trimming. In this sample the table shows 100,000 to 150,000 clones, about three quarters of which occur a single time. The ten largest clones capture about 6% of the sample.

The cohort was made up of under 800 healthy bone marrow donors. All cohort members were sampled while nominally healthy, although unrecorded immune exposures were likely present. The donor was CMV seronegative and was included in the group of a few hundred seronegative cohort members. Every donor gave a peripheral blood sample, and the peripheral blood mononuclear cells from that sample were used for TCR beta sequencing. The Qiagen DNeasy Blood Extraction Kit was used to extract genomic DNA from the blood cell samples. The specimen sequenced was PBMCs. This sequence uses TRBV28 and TRBJ1-2; TRBD1 lines up with 10 middle nucleotides. The receptor was isolated from a woman in her forties in good health and CMV-seronegative. The sequenced DNA: TGTGCCAGCAGCGGAGTCCGACAGGGGGCTGAGAGATATGGCTACACCTTC. Its coded protein is CASSGVRQGAERYGYTF.